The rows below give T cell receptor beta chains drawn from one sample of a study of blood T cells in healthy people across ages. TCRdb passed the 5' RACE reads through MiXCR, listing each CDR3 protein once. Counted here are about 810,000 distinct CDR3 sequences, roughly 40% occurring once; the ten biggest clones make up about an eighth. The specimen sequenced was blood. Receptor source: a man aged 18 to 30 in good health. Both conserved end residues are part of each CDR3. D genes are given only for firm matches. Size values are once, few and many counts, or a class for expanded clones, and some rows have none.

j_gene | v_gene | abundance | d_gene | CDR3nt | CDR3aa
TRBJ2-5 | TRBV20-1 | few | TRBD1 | TGCAGTGCTAGACCCCCCGCGACAGGGGTTTCCAATGAGCAGTACTTC | CSARPPATGVSNEQYF
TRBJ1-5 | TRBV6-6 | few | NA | TGTGCCAGCGGTGGGCAGCCTAATCAGCCCCAGCATTTT | CASGGQPNQPQHF
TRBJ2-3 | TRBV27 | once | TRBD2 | TGTGCCAGCAAAACCCTGGGACTAGCTCCCCATACGCAGTATTTT | CASKTLGLAPHTQYF
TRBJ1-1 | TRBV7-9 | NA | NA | TGTGCCAGCAGCTTAGGCGGTGATCCGAGCACTGAAGCTTTCTTT | CASSLGGDPSTEAFF
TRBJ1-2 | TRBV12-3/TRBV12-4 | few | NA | TGTGCCAGCAGGACATCACCGAGCACCTCTAACTATGGCTACACCTTC | CASRTSPSTSNYGYTF
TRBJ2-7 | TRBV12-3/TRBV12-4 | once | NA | TGTGCCAGCAGTTTAGTCACATCGGTGTACAATGAGCAGTACTTC | CASSLVTSVYNEQYF
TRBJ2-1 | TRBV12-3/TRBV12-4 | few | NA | TGTGCCAGCACCCGGGACAAAGCCTACAATGAGCAGTTCTTC | CASTRDKAYNEQFF
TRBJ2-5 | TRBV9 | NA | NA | TGTGCCAGCAGCGTAGCTGGGGGACCGCCCTACAATGAGCAGTACTTC | CASSVAGGPPYNEQYF
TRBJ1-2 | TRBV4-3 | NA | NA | TGCGCCAGCAGCCAAAGAAAAATTGGGGTGCCTGCATCCCGTTATGGCTACACCTTC | CASSQRKIGVPASRYGYTF
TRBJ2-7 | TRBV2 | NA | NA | TGTGCCAGCCGATTGAGTCCGGAGTACTACGAGCAGTACTTC | CASRLSPEYYEQYF
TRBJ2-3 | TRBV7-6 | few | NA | TGTGCCAGCAGCTTAGCGACGTGGACAGATACGCAGTATTTT | CASSLATWTDTQYF
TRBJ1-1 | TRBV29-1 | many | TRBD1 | TGCAGCGTTAGGACAGGGGGCGGCACTGAAGCTTTCTTT | CSVRTGGGTEAFF
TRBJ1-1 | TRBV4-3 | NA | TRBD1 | TGCGCCAGCAGCCAAGATCTAGGGACAGGGGACGGGGAGATCCTGAACACTGAAGCTTTCTTT | CASSQDLGTGDGEILNTEAFF
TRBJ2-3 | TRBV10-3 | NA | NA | TGTGCCATCAGTGAGTCGGCCGGGGATACGCAGTATTTT | CAISESAGDTQYF
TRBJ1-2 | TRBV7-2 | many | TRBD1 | TGTGCCAGCAGCACCACACCGGGACAGGGGGCCTATGGCTACACCTTC | CASSTTPGQGAYGYTF
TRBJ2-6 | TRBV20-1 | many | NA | TGCAGTCCCGACTCAACTACTGGGGCCAACGTCCTGACTTTC | CSPDSTTGANVLTF
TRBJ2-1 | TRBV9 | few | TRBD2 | TGTGCCAGCAGCGTAGCTCCTAGCGGGGGGAACAATGAGCAGTTCTTC | CASSVAPSGGNNEQFF
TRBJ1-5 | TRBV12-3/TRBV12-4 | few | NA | TGTGCCAGCAGAGGGGGAGTATCCCAGCCCCAGCATTTT | CASRGGVSQPQHF
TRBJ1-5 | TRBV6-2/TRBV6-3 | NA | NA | TGTGCCAGCAGTTATGAGACACTAAGAGGCAATCAGCCCCAGCATTTT | CASSYETLRGNQPQHF
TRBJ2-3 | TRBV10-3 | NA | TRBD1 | TGTGCCATCAGTGAGACCGGGACAGGAGTCACAGATACGCAGTATTTT | CAISETGTGVTDTQYF
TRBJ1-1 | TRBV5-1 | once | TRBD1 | TGCGCCAGCAGCCCTAGGACAGGGGGCAAGATGAACACTGGAGCTTTCTTT | CASSPRTGGKMNTGAFF
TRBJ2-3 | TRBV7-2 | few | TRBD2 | TGTGCCAGCAGCCCCCAGCGGGGGGTGACAGATACGCAGTATTTT | CASSPQRGVTDTQYF
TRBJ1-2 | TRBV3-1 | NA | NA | TGTACCAGCAGCCCCCCCGGAGCGCTTAATGGCTACACCTTC | CTSSPPGALNGYTF
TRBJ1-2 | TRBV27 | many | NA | TGTGCCAGCAGTTCCTGGACAGCTAACTATGGCTACACCTTC | CASSSWTANYGYTF
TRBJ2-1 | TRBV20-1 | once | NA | TGCAGTGCTAACACCGGGACCACCCCACGAGACGGCACCCAGTTCTTC | CSANTGTTPRDGTQFF
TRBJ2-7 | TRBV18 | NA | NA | TGTGCCAGCTCACCGACTACTACAGGGTTCTACGAGCAGTACTTC | CASSPTTTGFYEQYF
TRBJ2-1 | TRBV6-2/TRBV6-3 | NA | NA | TGTGCCAGCAGTTACCGGGGGATCTCCTACAATGAGCAGTTCTTC | CASSYRGISYNEQFF
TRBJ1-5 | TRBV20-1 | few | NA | TGCGGTGCGGCGGGACTTAATCAGCCCCAGCATTTT | CGAAGLNQPQHF
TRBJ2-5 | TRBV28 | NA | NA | TGTGCCAGCAGTTCGGGACGACGAGAGACCCAGTACTTC | CASSSGRRETQYF
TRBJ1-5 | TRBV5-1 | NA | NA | TGCGCCAGCAGCCCCGGCGGGGTAGGACAGCCCCAGCATTTT | CASSPGGVGQPQHF
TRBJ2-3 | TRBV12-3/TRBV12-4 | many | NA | TGTGCCAGCCGAACAGGGACTAGCACAGATACGCAGTATTTT | CASRTGTSTDTQYF
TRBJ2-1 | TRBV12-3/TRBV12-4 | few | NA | TGTGCCAGCAGCCCCCAGGGGCTCAATGAGCAGTTCTTC | CASSPQGLNEQFF
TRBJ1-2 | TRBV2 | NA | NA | TGTGCCAGCAGAGTAGGGGGAATCTACACCTTC | CASRVGGIYTF
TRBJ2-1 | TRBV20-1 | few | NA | TGCAGTGCTCAGGCCCAGGGCTACCGTGATGAGCAGTTCTTC | CSAQAQGYRDEQFF
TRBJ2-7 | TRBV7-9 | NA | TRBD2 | TGTGCCAGCAGCTCCAGCGGGGGGTCCTCCTACGAGCAGTACTTC | CASSSSGGSSYEQYF
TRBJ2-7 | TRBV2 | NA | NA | TGTGCCAGCAGTGAAGATGGGACGCCGTACGAGCAGTACTTC | CASSEDGTPYEQYF
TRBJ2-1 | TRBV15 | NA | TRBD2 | TGTGCCACCAGCCGAGGAAATAGCGGGGGGTATCAAGTCTCCTACAATGAGCAGTTCTTC | CATSRGNSGGYQVSYNEQFF
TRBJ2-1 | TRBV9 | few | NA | TGTGCCAGCAGCGTGTCACAGTCCTACAATGAGCAGTTCTTC | CASSVSQSYNEQFF
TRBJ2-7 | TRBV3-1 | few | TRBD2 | TGTGCCAGCAGCCAACTAAGCGGGGGGGCCGCCTACGAGCAGTACTTC | CASSQLSGGAAYEQYF
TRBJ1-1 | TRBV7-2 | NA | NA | TGTGCCAGCAGCTTACCGCAGAGTGAAGCTTTCTTT | CASSLPQSEAFF
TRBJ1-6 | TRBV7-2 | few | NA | TGTGCCAGCAGCCTCGGACTCTTCTATTCACCCCTCCACTTT | CASSLGLFYSPLHF
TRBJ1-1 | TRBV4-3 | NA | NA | TGCGCCAGCAGCCAAGGCGCCGGGGGGGCTTACACTGAAGCTTTCTTT | CASSQGAGGAYTEAFF
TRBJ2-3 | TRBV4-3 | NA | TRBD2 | TGCGCCAGCAGCCAGACCGAGCGGGGGGGCACAGATACGCAGTATTTT | CASSQTERGGTDTQYF
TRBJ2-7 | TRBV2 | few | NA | TGTGCCAGCAGTGATAAGGCCACCTGGTCGTCCTACGAGCAGTACTTC | CASSDKATWSSYEQYF
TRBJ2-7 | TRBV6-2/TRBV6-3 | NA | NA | TGTGCCAGCAGTTACCAGGGTACTGCTTCCTACGAGCAGTACTTC | CASSYQGTASYEQYF
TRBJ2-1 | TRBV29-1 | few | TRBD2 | TGCAGCGCCCCGGGACTAACATACAATGAGCAGTTCTTC | CSAPGLTYNEQFF
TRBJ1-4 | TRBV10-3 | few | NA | TGTGCCATCAGTGAGTCCGGCGCAACTAATGAAAAACTGTTTTTT | CAISESGATNEKLFF
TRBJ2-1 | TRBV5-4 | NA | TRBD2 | TGTGCCAGCAGCCCCAGTCTAGCGGGGGGGTATTTTGAGCAGTTCTTC | CASSPSLAGGYFEQFF
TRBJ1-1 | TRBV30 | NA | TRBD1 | TGTGCCTGGATATGGACAGGGGGCAATCCAAGAGCTTTCTTT | CAWIWTGGNPRAFF
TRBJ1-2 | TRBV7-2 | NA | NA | TGTGCCAGCAGCCCGCGTGAATCTGCCTATGGCTACACCTTC | CASSPRESAYGYTF
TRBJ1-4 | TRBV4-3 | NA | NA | TGCGCCAGCAGCCAAGAGGCGGTTCGTAATGAAAAACTGTTTTTT | CASSQEAVRNEKLFF
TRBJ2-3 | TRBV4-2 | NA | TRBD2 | TGTGCCAGCAGCCACCATTGGACTAGCGGGGGAAGCACAGATACGCAGTATTTT | CASSHHWTSGGSTDTQYF
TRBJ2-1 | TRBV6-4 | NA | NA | TGTGCCAGCAGCGTCAGCTCGGCGAGTGAGCAGTTCTTC | CASSVSSASEQFF
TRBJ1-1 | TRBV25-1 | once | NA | TGTGCCAGCAGGCGTTCAGGGAACAAGGGGAACACTGAAGCTTTCTTT | CASRRSGNKGNTEAFF
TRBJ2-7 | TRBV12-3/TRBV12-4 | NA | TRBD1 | TGTGCCAGCAGTCCCACCGGGACAGTTGCCTACGAGCAGTACTTC | CASSPTGTVAYEQYF
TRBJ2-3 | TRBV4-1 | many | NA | TGCGCCAGCAGCCAAGAAGGGACAGATACGCAGTATTTT | CASSQEGTDTQYF
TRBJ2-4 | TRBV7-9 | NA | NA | TGTGCCAGCAGCTCCCTCCGGGACCAGCGAAACATTCAGTACTTC | CASSSLRDQRNIQYF
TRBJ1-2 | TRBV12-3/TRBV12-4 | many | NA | TGTGCCAGTTCCCCCACGATAGGGTCAAACTATGGCTACACCTTC | CASSPTIGSNYGYTF
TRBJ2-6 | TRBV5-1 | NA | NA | TGCACCAGCAGCTTGGCTCAAGAAAGCTCTGGGGCCAACGTCCCGACTTTC | CTSSLAQESSGANVPTF